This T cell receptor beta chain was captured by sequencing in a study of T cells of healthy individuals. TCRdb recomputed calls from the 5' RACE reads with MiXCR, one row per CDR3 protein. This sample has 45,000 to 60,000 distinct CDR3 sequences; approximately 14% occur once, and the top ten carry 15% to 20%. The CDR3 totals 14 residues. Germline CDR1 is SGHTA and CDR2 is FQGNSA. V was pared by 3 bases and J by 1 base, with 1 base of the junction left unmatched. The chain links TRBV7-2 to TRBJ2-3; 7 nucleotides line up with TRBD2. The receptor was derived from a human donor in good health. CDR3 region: CASSLSGGTDTQYF. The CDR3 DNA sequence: TGTGCCAGCAGCTTGAGCGGGGGCACAGATACGCAGTATTTT.